Listed here is a single TCR beta chain. This CDR3 has 16 amino acids. The authors' processing: The assay estimated nucleated cells by amplifying reference gene primers. Sequenced by immunoSEQ multiplex PCR; TCRdb stores in-frame clones only, minus some. V and J calls and clone size come straight from that table; D and trimming were deduced from the DNA. The sample has approximately 670,000 clones, 90% seen once. The record originates from a study of blood T cell repertoires in COVID-19. Study at large: Whether acute or convalescent, the COVID-19 samples came from the United States, Italy and Spain. Nucleic acid was either cDNA or gDNA, and it came from T cells, B-cell-depleted T cells, or PBMCs.

The rearrangement uses TRBV21-1 and TRBJ2-7; the table names TRBD2, a call not compared with the DNA. TRBV21-1 is a recognized pseudogene. This TCR came from a woman younger than 35 with acute or convalescent COVID-19. The sequenced sample was peripheral blood. This CDR3 reads CASHRGGDSSSYEQYF. The CDR3 nucleotides are TGTGCCAGCCATAGGGGGGGGGACTCCAGCTCCTACGAGCAGTACTTC.